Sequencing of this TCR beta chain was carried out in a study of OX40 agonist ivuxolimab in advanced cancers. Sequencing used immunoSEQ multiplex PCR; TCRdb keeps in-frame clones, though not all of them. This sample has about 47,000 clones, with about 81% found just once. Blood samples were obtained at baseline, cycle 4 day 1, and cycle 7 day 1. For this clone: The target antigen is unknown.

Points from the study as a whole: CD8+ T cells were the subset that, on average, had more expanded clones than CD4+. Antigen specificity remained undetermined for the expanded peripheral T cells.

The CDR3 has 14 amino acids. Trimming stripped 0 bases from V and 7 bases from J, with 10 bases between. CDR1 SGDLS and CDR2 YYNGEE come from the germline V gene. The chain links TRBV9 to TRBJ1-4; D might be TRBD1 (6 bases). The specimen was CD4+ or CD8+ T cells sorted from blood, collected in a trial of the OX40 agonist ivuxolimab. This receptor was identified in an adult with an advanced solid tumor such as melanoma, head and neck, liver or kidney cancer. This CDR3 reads CASSVGSGVEKLFF. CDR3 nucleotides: TGTGCCAGCAGCGTAGGATCAGGGGTTGAAAAACTGTTTTTT.